The T cell receptor beta chain under discussion was sequenced for a study of cytomegalovirus exposure and HLA in healthy donors. Study-level findings and limits: Reportedly, a later analysis found an Asian-associated ancestry cluster had fewer N-insertions than the roughly 700-donor mean. Researchers reported in a later analysis that a missense DCLRE1C variant was tied to TCR beta V- and J-gene trimming.

The donors comprised healthy bone marrow donors. There are 14 residues in the CDR3. V dropped 5 bases and J dropped 4 bases, with 14 bases sitting between them. The germline CDR1 and CDR2 sequences are WSHSY and SAAADI. On this clone: Its antigen is undetermined.

PCR primers comprised 60 Vbeta and 13 Jbeta primers. In the authors' methods: In a later analysis, of 70 million to 85 million unique beta chains, 9 million to 11 million appeared in at least two donors. The protocol was immunoSEQ multiplex PCR, while the TCRdb copy is restricted to in-frame clones and leaves out a portion. That table gives V, J and clone size, and the DNA gave D and trimming. The table has hundreds of thousands of clones, just over 75% seen once. This receptor was taken from a woman aged 60-75 years in good health and CMV-seropositive. The sequenced material came from PBMCs. The chain carries TRBV10-2 and TRBJ1-1, with TRBD1 as a possible D gene (5 bases). The CDR3 nucleotides are TGCGCCAGCAGTCTAACACCAGGGCTCACTGAAGCTTTCTTT. It is translated as CASSLTPGLTEAFF.